Given below is one T cell receptor beta chain in context. This sample is drawn from a study of cytomegalovirus exposure and HLA in healthy donors. Per the germline V gene, CDR1 is SEHNR and CDR2 is FQNEAQ (reference sequence). This CDR3 is built from 16 residues. Trimming cost V 2 bases and J 4 bases, with 14 bases left between them. PCR primers comprised 60 Vbeta and 13 Jbeta primers. Libraries were prepared by immunoSEQ multiplex PCR; TCRdb keeps only in-frame clonotypes and omits some of them. Of some 200,000 clones detected, around 80% appear once; the ten largest clones hold approximately 0.5%. The chain has TRBV7-9 and TRBJ2-2, with D possibly matching TRBD2 (5 bases). The sequenced material came from PBMCs. This clonotype was obtained from a woman aged 40 to 50 in good health and CMV-seronegative. The CDR3 loop reads CASSLLNGMGTGELFF. CDR3 coding DNA: TGTGCCAGCAGCTTACTCAACGGGATGGGCACCGGGGAGCTGTTTTTT.